This T cell receptor (beta chain) was recorded in a study of blood T cell repertoires in COVID-19. The data were produced by immunoSEQ multiplex PCR, yet TCRdb's version contains in-frame clones alone and is incomplete. This table has fewer than 300,000 clones, roughly 80% appearing once. V lost 5 bases, J lost 6 bases, and 13 bases lay in between. The length of the CDR3 is 13 residues. Germline V lookup: CDR1 MNHEY, CDR2 SVGAGI. The sequence came from a human donor with COVID-19, enrolled during active disease. The donor label of this sample is uncertain. V and J are TRBV6-5 and TRBJ1-1; tentative D call: TRBD1 (6 bases). The sample comprised peripheral blood. The CDR3 loop is CASSPTGKPEAFF. CDR3 coding DNA: TGTGCCAGCAGTCCAACAGGGAAGCCTGAAGCTTTCTTT.